These T cell receptor beta chains were read from a single sample in a study of T cell responses to AZD1222 COVID-19 vaccine. Clones were sequenced by immunoSEQ multiplex PCR, and TCRdb holds only the in-frame ones, with some missing. The sample lists 130,000 to 150,000 clones, 80% to 85% seen once, with less than 5% in the top ten. This material consisted of peripheral blood, taken on day 0 of MenACWY control vaccination. The receptors originated from an adult in good health. Each CDR3 is given with its conserved first and last residue. Fields, in order: J gene, V gene, clone size, D gene, CDR3 protein, CDR3 DNA. The D gene is left open where the match is weak. A row's size may be missing; if present it is once, few, many or a size class.

TRBJ1-4	TRBV7-9	.	.	CASSLGPEKYEKLFF	TGTGCCAGCAGCTTAGGCCCAGAGAAATATGAAAAACTGTTTTTT
TRBJ2-3	TRBV7-9	.	.	CASSLETSPLRADTQYF	TGTGCCAGCAGCTTAGAGACTAGTCCGCTCAGGGCAGATACGCAGTATTTT
TRBJ1-6	TRBV5-8	.	.	CASSQPGGIVSPLHF	TGTGCCAGCAGCCAACCGGGGGGGATAGTTTCACCCCTCCACTTT
TRBJ2-1	TRBV2	few	.	CASSGLNEQFF	TGTGCCAGCAGTGGTCTCAATGAGCAGTTCTTC
TRBJ2-7	TRBV9	.	TRBD2	CASSATSGGSYEQYF	TGTGCCAGCAGCGCAACTAGCGGGGGCTCCTACGAGCAGTACTTC
TRBJ2-1	TRBV13	.	.	CASSPRGPVHEQFF	TGTGCCAGCAGCCCAAGGGGTCCAGTCCATGAGCAGTTCTTC
TRBJ2-7	TRBV5-1	.	.	CASSWGQGGHEQYF	TGCGCCAGCAGCTGGGGGCAGGGCGGGCACGAGCAGTACTTC
TRBJ1-5	TRBV28	.	.	CASTPQHGQPHNQPQHF	TGTGCCAGCACCCCACAGCACGGACAGCCTCACAATCAGCCCCAGCATTTT
TRBJ1-2	TRBV2	.	.	CASRDLGQNYGYTF	TGTGCCAGCAGAGATCTTGGACAGAACTATGGCTACACCTTC
TRBJ2-3	TRBV4-1	.	TRBD2	CASSQYLAGGSISTDTQYF	TGCGCCAGCAGCCAATACCTAGCGGGGGGTTCAATTTCCACAGATACGCAGTATTTT
TRBJ1-1	TRBV7-2	.	.	CASSHSLRFTEAFF	TGTGCCAGCAGCCACTCCCTCAGGTTCACTGAAGCTTTCTTT
TRBJ1-4	TRBV11-2	few	.	CASSLESRKRNEKLFF	TGTGCCAGCAGCTTAGAGTCGAGGAAGCGGAATGAAAAACTGTTTTTT
TRBJ2-1	TRBV30	.	TRBD2	CAWSEGLAGVTQFF	TGTGCCTGGAGTGAGGGACTAGCGGGAGTAACCCAGTTCTTC
TRBJ2-3	TRBV5-1	once	.	CASSLAWVGSTDTQYF	TGCGCCAGCAGCTTGGCCTGGGTAGGAAGCACAGATACGCAGTATTTT
TRBJ2-2	TRBV12-3/TRBV12-4	.	.	CASSTNSAGELFF	TGTGCCAGCAGTACCAACAGTGCCGGGGAGCTGTTTTTT
TRBJ2-5	TRBV10-2	.	.	CASRVRKGETQYF	TGCGCCAGCCGTGTCAGAAAAGGAGAGACCCAGTACTTC
TRBJ2-7	TRBV5-1	.	TRBD1	CASSSRSGTGIYEQYF	TGCGCCAGCAGCTCGCGTTCCGGGACAGGGATCTACGAGCAGTACTTC
TRBJ1-5	TRBV15	.	.	CATSTGISNQPQHF	TGTGCCACCAGCACAGGTATCAGCAATCAGCCCCAGCATTTT
TRBJ1-4	TRBV10-3	.	TRBD1	CAISEGQVGGDSTNEKLFF	TGTGCCATCAGTGAAGGACAGGTCGGAGGGGATTCAACTAATGAAAAACTGTTTTTT
TRBJ2-6	TRBV11-2	.	TRBD2	CASSLMGLSSGANVLTF	TGTGCCAGCAGCTTAATGGGACTATCTTCTGGGGCCAACGTCCTGACTTTC
TRBJ1-2	TRBV28	.	.	CATGNYGYTF	TGTGCCACGGGCAACTATGGCTACACCTTC
TRBJ1-6	TRBV7-6	.	.	CASSYRGSHNSPLHF	TGTGCCAGCAGCTACCGGGGGAGTCATAATTCACCCCTCCACTTT
TRBJ1-2	TRBV6-5	.	.	CATKDDYNYGYTF	TGTGCCACCAAAGACGATTATAACTATGGCTACACCTTC
TRBJ1-2	TRBV28	.	.	CASSFSPPSIYGYTF	TGTGCCAGCAGTTTTTCCCCACCGTCAATCTACGGCTACACCTTC
TRBJ2-7	TRBV19	.	.	CASSMGERGYEQYF	TGTGCCAGTAGTATGGGAGAGAGAGGCTACGAGCAGTACTTC
TRBJ2-3	TRBV6-5	.	TRBD2	CASSRQAGGTDTQYF	TGTGCCAGCAGCCGGCAGGCGGGGGGCACAGATACGCAGTATTTT
TRBJ1-4	TRBV28	.	TRBD1	CASSFTGVEGEKLFF	TGTGCCAGCAGTTTTACAGGGGTTGAGGGGGAAAAACTGTTTTTT
TRBJ1-5	TRBV4-1	.	.	CASSQGHNMAQHF	TGCGCCAGCAGCCAGGGACATAACATGGCCCAGCATTTT
TRBJ2-4	TRBV9	once	TRBD1	CASSVEDRGNIQYF	TGTGCCAGCAGCGTAGAAGACAGGGGCAACATTCAGTACTTC
TRBJ1-4	TRBV19	.	.	CASSIYGEMAKLFF	TGTGCCAGTAGTATTTACGGGGAAATGGCAAAACTGTTTTTT
TRBJ1-3	TRBV5-5	.	.	CASSKQGSGNTIYF	TGTGCCAGCAGCAAACAGGGCTCTGGAAACACCATATATTTT